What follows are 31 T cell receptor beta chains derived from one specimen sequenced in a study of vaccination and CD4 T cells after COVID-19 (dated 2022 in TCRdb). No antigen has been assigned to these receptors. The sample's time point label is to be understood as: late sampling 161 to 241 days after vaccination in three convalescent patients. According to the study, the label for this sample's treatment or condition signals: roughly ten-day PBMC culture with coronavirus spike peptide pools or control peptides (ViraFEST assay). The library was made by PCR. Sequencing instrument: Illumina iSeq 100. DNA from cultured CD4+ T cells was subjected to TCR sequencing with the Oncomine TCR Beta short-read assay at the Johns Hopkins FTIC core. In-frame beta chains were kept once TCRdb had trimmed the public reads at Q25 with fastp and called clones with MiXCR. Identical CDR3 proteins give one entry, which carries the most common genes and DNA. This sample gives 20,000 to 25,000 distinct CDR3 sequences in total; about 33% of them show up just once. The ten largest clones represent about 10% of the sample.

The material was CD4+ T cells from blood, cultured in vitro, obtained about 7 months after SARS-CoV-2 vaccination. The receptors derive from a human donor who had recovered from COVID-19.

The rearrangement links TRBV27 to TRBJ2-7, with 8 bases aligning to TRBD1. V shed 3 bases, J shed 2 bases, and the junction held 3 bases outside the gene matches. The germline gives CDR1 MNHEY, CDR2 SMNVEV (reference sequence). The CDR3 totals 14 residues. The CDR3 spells CASSFRDRTYEQYF. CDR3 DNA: TGTGCCAGCAGTTTCCGGGACAGGACCTACGAGCAGTACTTC.

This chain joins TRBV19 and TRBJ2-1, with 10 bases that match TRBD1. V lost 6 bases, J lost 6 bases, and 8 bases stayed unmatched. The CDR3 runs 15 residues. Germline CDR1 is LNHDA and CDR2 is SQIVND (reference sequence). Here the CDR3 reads CASRLRDRGGNEQFF. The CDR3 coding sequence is TGTGCCAGTAGACTTCGGGACAGGGGTGGCAATGAGCAGTTCTTC.

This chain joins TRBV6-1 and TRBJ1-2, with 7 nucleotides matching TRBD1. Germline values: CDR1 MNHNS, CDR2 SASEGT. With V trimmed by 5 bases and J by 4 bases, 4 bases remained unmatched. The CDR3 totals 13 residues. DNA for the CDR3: TGTGCCAGCAGTCTCGGGACAGTCTATGGCTACACCTTC. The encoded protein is CASSLGTVYGYTF.

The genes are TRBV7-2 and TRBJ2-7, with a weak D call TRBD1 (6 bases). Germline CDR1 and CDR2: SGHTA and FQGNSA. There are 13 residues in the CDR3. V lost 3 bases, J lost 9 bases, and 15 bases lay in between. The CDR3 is CASSFSRSGVQYF. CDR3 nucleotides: TGTGCCAGCAGCTTTTCTCGCTCAGGGGTGCAGTACTTC.

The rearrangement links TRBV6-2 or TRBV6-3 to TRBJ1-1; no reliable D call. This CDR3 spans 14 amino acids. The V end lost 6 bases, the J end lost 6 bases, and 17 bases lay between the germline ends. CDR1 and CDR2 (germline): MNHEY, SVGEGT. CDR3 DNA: TGTGCCAGCAGGGTCACGACGGTTATCCCTGAAGCTTTCTTT. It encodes CASRVTTVIPEAFF.

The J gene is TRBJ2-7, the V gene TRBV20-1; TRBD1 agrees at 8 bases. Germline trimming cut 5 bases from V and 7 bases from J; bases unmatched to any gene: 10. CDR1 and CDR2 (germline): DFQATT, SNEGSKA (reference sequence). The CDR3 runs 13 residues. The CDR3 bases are TGCAGTGCTGCACCGGACAGGGTACGGGAGCAGTACTTC. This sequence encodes CSAAPDRVREQYF.

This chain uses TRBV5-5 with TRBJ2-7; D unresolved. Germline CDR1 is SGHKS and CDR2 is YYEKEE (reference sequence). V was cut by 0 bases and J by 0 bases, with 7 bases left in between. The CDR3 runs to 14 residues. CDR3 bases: TGTGCCAGCAGCTTGGTGGAGCGCTCCTACGAGCAGTACTTC. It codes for CASSLVERSYEQYF.

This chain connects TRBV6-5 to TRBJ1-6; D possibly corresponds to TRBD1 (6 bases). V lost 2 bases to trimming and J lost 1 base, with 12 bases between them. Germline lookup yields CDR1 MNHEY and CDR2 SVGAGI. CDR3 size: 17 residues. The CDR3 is CASSYGQRTSYNSPLHF. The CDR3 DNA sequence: TGTGCCAGCAGTTACGGACAGAGAACTTCCTATAATTCACCCCTCCACTTT.

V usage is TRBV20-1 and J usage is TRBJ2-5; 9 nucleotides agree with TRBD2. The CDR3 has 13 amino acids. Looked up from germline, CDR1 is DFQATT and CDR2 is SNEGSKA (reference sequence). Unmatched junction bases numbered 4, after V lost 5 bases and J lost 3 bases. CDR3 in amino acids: CSAHRLAEETQYF. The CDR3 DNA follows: TGCAGTGCTCACAGACTAGCGGAAGAGACCCAGTACTTC.

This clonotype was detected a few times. CDR3 loop: CSARAGFNSPLHF. Here the CDR3 DNA reads TGCAGTGCTAGGGCGGGGTTTAATTCACCCCTCCACTTT. The chain couples TRBV20-1 to TRBJ1-6; D unclear. CDR3 length equals 13 residues. V lost 3 bases and J 6 bases, leaving 9 bases between the germline ends. In germline, CDR1 is DFQATT, CDR2 SNEGSKA (reference sequence).

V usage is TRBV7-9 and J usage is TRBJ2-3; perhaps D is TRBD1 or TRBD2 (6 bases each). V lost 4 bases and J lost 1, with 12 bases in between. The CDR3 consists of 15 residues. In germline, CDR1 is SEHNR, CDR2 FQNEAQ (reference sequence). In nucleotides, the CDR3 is TGTGCCAGCAGCTCCGGAAGGGGGGGCACAGATACGCAGTATTTT. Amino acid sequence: CASSSGRGGTDTQYF.

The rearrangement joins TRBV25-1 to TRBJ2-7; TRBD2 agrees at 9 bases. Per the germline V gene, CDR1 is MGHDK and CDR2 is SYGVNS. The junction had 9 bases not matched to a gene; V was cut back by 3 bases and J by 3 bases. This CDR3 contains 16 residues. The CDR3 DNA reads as TGTGCCAGCAGTGAGACAAGCGGGAGGCCCAACTACGAGCAGTACTTC. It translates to CASSETSGRPNYEQYF.

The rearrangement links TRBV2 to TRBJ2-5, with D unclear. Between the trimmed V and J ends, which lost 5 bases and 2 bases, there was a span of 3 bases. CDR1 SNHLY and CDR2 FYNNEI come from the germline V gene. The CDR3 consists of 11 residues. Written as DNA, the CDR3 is TGTGCCAGCAGTCAACAAGAGACCCAGTACTTC. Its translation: CASSQQETQYF.

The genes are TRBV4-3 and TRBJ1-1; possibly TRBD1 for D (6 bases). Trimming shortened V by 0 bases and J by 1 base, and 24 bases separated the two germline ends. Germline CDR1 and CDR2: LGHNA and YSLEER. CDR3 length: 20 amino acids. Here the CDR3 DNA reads TGCGCCAGCAGCCAAGATTTATCGGGGCAGGGGAGGTTTGGGAACACTGAAGCTTTCTTT. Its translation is CASSQDLSGQGRFGNTEAFF.

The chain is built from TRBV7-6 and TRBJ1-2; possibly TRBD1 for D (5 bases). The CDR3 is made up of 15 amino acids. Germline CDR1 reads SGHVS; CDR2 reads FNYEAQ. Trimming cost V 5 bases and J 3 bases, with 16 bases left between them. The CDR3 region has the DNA TGTGCCAGCAGCGATTGGAGGCGAGGGGACTATGGCTACACCTTC. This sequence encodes CASSDWRRGDYGYTF. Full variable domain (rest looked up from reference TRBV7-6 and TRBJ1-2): GAGVSQSPRYKVTKRGQDVALRCDPISGHVSLYWYRQALGQGPEFLTYFNYEAQQDKSGLPNDRFSAERPEGSISTLTIQRTEQRDSAMYRCASSDWRRGDYGYTFGSGTRLTVV.

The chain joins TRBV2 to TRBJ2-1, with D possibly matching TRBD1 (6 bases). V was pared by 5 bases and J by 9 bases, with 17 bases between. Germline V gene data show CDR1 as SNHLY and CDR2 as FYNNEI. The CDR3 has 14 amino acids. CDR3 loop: CASSFSDQGTEQFF. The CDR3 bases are TGTGCCAGCAGTTTCTCGGACCAGGGGACTGAGCAGTTCTTC.

The CDR3 DNA reads as TGTGCCAGCAGCCCGGACACAAACTATGGCTACACCTTC. Its translation: CASSPDTNYGYTF. The chain has TRBV5-4 and TRBJ1-2, with D possibly matching TRBD1 (5 bases). Between the trimmed V and J ends, which lost 4 bases and 2 bases, there was a span of 9 bases. This CDR3 is built from 13 residues. Germline lookup yields CDR1 SGHNT and CDR2 YYREEE (reference sequence).

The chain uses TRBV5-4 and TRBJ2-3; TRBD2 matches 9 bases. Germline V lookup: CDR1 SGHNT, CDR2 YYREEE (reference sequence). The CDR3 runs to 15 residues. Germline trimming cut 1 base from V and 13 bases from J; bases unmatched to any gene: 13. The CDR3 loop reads CASSLSGVSGRVEYF. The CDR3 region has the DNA TGTGCCAGCAGCTTGTCTGGGGTTAGCGGGAGAGTAGAGTATTTT. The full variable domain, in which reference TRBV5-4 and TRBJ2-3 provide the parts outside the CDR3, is ETGVTQSPTHLIKTRGQQVTLRCSSQSGHNTVSWYQQALGQGPQFIFQYYREEENGRGNFPPRFSGLQFPNYSSELNVNALELDDSALYLCASSLSGVSGRVEYFGPGTRLTVL.

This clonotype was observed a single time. The CDR3 protein is CASSLRDRGVGTEAFF. DNA of the CDR3: TGTGCCAGCAGTTTGCGGGACAGGGGGGTCGGCACTGAAGCTTTCTTT. The V gene is TRBV27, the J gene TRBJ1-1; 11 nucleotides match TRBD1. CDR1 is MNHEY, CDR2 SMNVEV, per germline (reference sequence). V was pared by 3 bases and J by 4 bases, with 7 bases of the junction left unmatched. CDR3 size: 16 residues.

CDR3 in amino acids: CASSWWAADTQYF. The CDR3 DNA is TGTGCCAGCAGCTGGTGGGCCGCAGATACGCAGTATTTT. The chain couples TRBV5-4 to TRBJ2-3; D is undetermined. Germline lookup yields CDR1 SGHNT and CDR2 YYREEE (reference sequence). V dropped 3 bases and J dropped 4 bases, with 9 bases sitting between them. This CDR3 comprises 13 residues.

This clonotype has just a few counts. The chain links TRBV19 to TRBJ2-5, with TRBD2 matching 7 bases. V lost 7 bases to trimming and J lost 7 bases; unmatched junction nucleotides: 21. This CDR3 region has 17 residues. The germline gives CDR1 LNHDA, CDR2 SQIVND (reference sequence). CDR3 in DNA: TGTGCCAGTACTCCCTCCGGGCGGGAGAGCCCGAGGGGGACCCAGTACTTC. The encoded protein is CASTPSGRESPRGTQYF.

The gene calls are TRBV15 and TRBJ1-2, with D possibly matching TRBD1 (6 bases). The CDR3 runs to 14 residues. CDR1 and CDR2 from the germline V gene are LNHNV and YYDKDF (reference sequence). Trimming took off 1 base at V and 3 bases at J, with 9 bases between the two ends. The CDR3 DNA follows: TGTGCCACCAGCAGAGGGGGGCGAGACTATGGCTACACCTTC. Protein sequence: CATSRGGRDYGYTF.

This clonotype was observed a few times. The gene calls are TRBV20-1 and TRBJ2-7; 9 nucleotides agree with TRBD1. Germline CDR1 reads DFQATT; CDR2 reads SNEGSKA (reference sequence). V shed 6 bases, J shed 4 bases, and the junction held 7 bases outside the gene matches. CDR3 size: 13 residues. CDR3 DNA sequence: TGCAGTGCACAGGGGGCCGTTCGATACGAGCAGTACTTC. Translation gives CSAQGAVRYEQYF.

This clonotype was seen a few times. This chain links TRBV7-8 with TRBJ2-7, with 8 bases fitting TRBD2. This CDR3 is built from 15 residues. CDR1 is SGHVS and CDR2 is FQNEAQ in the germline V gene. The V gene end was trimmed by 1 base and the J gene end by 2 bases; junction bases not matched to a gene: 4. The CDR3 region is CASSLVLAVAYEQYF. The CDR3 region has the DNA TGTGCCAGCAGCTTAGTACTAGCGGTTGCCTACGAGCAGTACTTC.

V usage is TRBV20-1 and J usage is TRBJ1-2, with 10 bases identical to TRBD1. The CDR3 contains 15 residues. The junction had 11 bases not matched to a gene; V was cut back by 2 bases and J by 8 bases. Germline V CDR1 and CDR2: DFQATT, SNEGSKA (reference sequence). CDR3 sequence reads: CSARTGTGDLRGYTF. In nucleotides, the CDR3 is TGCAGTGCTAGAACCGGGACAGGGGATCTTAGGGGCTACACCTTC.

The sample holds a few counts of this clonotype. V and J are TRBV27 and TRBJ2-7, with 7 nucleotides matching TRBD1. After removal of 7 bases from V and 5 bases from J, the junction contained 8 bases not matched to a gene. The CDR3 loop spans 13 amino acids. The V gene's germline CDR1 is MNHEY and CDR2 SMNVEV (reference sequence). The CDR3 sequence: CASKRTGHDEQYF. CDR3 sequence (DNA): TGTGCCAGCAAAAGGACAGGTCACGACGAGCAGTACTTC.

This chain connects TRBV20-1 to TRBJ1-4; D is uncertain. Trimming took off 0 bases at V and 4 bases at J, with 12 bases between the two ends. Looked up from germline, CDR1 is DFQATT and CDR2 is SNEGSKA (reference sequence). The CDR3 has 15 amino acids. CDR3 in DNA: TGCAGTGCTAGAGATCCCAGACCTATTAATGAAAAACTGTTTTTT. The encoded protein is CSARDPRPINEKLFF.

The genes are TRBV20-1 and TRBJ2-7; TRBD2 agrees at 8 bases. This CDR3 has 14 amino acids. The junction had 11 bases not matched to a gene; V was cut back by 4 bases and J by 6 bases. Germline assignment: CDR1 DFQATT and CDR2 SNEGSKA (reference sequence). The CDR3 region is CSATSGTRRGEQYF. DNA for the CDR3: TGCAGTGCTACCTCCGGGACTAGGAGGGGCGAGCAGTACTTC.

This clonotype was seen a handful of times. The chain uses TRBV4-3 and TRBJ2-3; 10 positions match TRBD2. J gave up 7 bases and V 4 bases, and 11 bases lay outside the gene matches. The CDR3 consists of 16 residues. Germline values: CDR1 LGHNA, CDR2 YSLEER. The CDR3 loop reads CASSPRASGSLNTQYF. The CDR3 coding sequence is TGCGCCAGCAGCCCAAGGGCTAGCGGGAGTTTAAATACGCAGTATTTT.

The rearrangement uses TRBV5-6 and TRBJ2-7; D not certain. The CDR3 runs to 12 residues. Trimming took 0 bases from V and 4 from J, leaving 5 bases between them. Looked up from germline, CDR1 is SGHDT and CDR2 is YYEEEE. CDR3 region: CASSLGEYEQYF. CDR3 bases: TGTGCCAGCAGCTTGGGGGAATACGAGCAGTACTTC.

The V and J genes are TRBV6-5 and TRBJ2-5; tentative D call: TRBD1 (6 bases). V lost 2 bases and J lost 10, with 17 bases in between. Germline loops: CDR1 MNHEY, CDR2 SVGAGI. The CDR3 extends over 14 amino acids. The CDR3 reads CASSYPGATGYQYF. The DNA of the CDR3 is TGTGCCAGCAGTTACCCCGGGGCCACAGGGTACCAGTACTTC.